These T cell receptor beta chains were read from a single sample in a study of T cells after yellow fever vaccination. TCRdb re-analysed the 5' RACE reads in MiXCR, keeping a single row per CDR3 protein. The sample includes 200,000 to 300,000 distinct CDR3 sequences, about 7.1% of them seen just once. Material: CD4+ T cells sorted from PBMCs, obtained 15 days after the yellow fever booster vaccination. The receptors stem from a man aged 30-40 years who received the YFV17D yellow fever vaccine. The CDR3 runs from the conserved cysteine through the conserved F or W. Each record gives: CDR3 protein, CDR3 DNA, V gene, D gene, J gene, clone size. D genes are given only for firm matches. Expanded clones are given a class, and other clones once, few, many or no size at all.

CDR3: CASSEVPAGGDEQYF
DNA: TGTGCCAGCAGTGAAGTACCAGCGGGAGGAGACGAGCAGTACTTC
V: TRBV6-1
D: TRBD2
J: TRBJ2-7
size: .

CDR3: CASSLAGGSGNTIYF
DNA: TGTGCCAGCAGCTTAGCGGGGGGCTCCGGAAACACCATATATTTT
V: TRBV7-2
D: .
J: TRBJ1-3
size: many

CDR3: CSARGMSDTQYF
DNA: TGCAGTGCTAGAGGCATGTCAGATACGCAGTATTTT
V: TRBV20-1
D: .
J: TRBJ2-3
size: .

CDR3: CASSQQGAGKYNEQFF
DNA: TGTGCCAGCAGCCAGCAAGGAGCGGGAAAGTACAATGAGCAGTTCTTC
V: TRBV7-8
D: TRBD2
J: TRBJ2-1
size: .

CDR3: CASSSVFGGYEQYF
DNA: TGTGCCAGTAGTAGTGTCTTCGGGGGGTACGAGCAGTACTTC
V: TRBV19
D: TRBD2
J: TRBJ2-7
size: few

CDR3: CASSLVPVHGDSYEQYF
DNA: TGTGCCAGCAGCTTAGTTCCGGTACATGGTGACTCCTACGAGCAGTACTTC
V: TRBV7-2
D: .
J: TRBJ2-7
size: few

CDR3: CASVSGPPRDTQYF
DNA: TGTGCCAGCGTCTCCGGGCCCCCGAGGGATACGCAGTATTTT
V: TRBV28
D: .
J: TRBJ2-3
size: .

CDR3: CAIKTRDRVLNTEAFF
DNA: TGTGCCATAAAAACCCGGGACAGGGTTTTGAACACTGAAGCTTTCTTT
V: TRBV6-5
D: TRBD1
J: TRBJ1-1
size: few

CDR3: CASSFQGSPLHF
DNA: TGTGCCAGCAGTTTCCAGGGTTCACCCCTCCACTTT
V: TRBV12-3/TRBV12-4
D: .
J: TRBJ1-6
size: many

CDR3: CASSLTPLGGQYNEELFF
DNA: TGTGCCAGCAGTTTAACCCCCTTGGGGGGACAGTATAATGAAGAACTGTTTTTT
V: TRBV12-3/TRBV12-4
D: TRBD1
J: TRBJ1-4
size: .

CDR3: CSASGPEWGTQYF
DNA: TGCAGTGCTAGTGGTCCAGAGTGGGGTACGCAGTATTTT
V: TRBV20-1
D: .
J: TRBJ2-3
size: .

CDR3: CSARLVGDEQYF
DNA: TGCAGCGCGAGACTAGTGGGGGACGAGCAGTACTTC
V: TRBV20-1
D: .
J: TRBJ2-7
size: many

CDR3: CASSPGQGALTGELFF
DNA: TGTGCCAGCAGCCCGGGACAGGGGGCTCTCACCGGGGAGCTGTTTTTT
V: TRBV14
D: TRBD1
J: TRBJ2-2
size: few

CDR3: CASSSFGGQSSNEQFF
DNA: TGTGCCAGCAGCTCTTTTGGGGGGCAATCGAGCAATGAGCAGTTCTTC
V: TRBV7-6
D: .
J: TRBJ2-1
size: .

CDR3: CASSLFAGIYNEQFF
DNA: TGTGCCAGCAGCTTATTTGCGGGGATCTACAATGAGCAGTTCTTC
V: TRBV7-2
D: .
J: TRBJ2-1
size: .

CDR3: CASSGWREKETQYF
DNA: TGCGCCAGCAGTGGCTGGCGGGAGAAAGAGACCCAGTACTTC
V: TRBV5-1
D: TRBD2
J: TRBJ2-5
size: .

CDR3: CASSGLAEYNEQFF
DNA: TGCGCCAGCAGCGGACTAGCAGAATACAATGAGCAGTTCTTC
V: TRBV4-3
D: TRBD2
J: TRBJ2-1
size: few

CDR3: CAWSVSAISEQYF
DNA: TGTGCCTGGAGTGTAAGTGCGATAAGCGAGCAGTACTTC
V: TRBV30
D: .
J: TRBJ2-7
size: .

CDR3: CATGEGTDTQYF
DNA: TGTGCCACCGGGGAGGGAACAGATACGCAGTATTTT
V: TRBV10-3
D: TRBD2
J: TRBJ2-3
size: .

CDR3: CASSYSWADTGELFF
DNA: TGTGCCAGCAGTTACTCGTGGGCGGACACCGGGGAGCTGTTTTTT
V: TRBV6-5
D: .
J: TRBJ2-2
size: .

CDR3: CSAIFNSYEQYF
DNA: TGCAGTGCCATTTTTAACTCCTACGAGCAGTACTTC
V: TRBV20-1
D: .
J: TRBJ2-7
size: few

CDR3: CASSYSTANTEAFF
DNA: TGTGCCAGCAGTTACTCGACAGCGAACACTGAAGCTTTCTTT
V: TRBV6-2/TRBV6-3
D: .
J: TRBJ1-1
size: many

CDR3: CASSLSLFIGAIQPQHF
DNA: TGTGCCAGCAGCTTAAGTCTCTTTATAGGGGCCATTCAGCCCCAGCATTTT
V: TRBV7-2
D: .
J: TRBJ1-5
size: .

CDR3: CASSFLLQGARVNAPQHF
DNA: TGTGCCAGCAGTTTCTTATTACAGGGGGCTCGGGTAAATGCGCCCCAGCATTTT
V: TRBV27
D: TRBD1
J: TRBJ1-5
size: .

CDR3: CASSVGESYRLGSPLHF
DNA: TGTGCCAGCAGCGTCGGGGAAAGCTACAGGCTCGGTTCACCCCTCCACTTT
V: TRBV9
D: .
J: TRBJ1-6
size: .

CDR3: CASSPPGGTPYNEQFF
DNA: TGTGCCAGCTCACCACCGGGGGGAACCCCCTACAATGAGCAGTTCTTC
V: TRBV18
D: .
J: TRBJ2-1
size: many

CDR3: CGATAVSRRKYF
DNA: TGCGGTGCTACGGCCGTGTCCAGGAGGAAGTACTTC
V: TRBV20-1
D: .
J: TRBJ2-7
size: .

CDR3: CSAMTGGAKNIQYF
DNA: TGCAGTGCTATGACAGGGGGGGCCAAAAACATTCAGTACTTC
V: TRBV20-1
D: TRBD1
J: TRBJ2-4
size: few

CDR3: CAISVDSQETQYF
DNA: TGTGCCATCAGTGTCGACAGCCAAGAGACCCAGTACTTC
V: TRBV10-3
D: .
J: TRBJ2-5
size: .

CDR3: CASSLLGEQYF
DNA: TGTGCCAGCAGCTTGCTAGGGGAGCAGTACTTC
V: TRBV5-6
D: .
J: TRBJ2-7
size: few

CDR3: CASSPRLLNEQFF
DNA: TGTGCCAGCAGCCCAAGACTCTTAAATGAGCAGTTCTTC
V: TRBV7-2
D: .
J: TRBJ2-1
size: few

CDR3: CSALLAGATGELFF
DNA: TGCAGTGCCTTACTAGCGGGAGCTACCGGGGAGCTGTTTTTT
V: TRBV20-1
D: TRBD2
J: TRBJ2-2
size: few

CDR3: CASTTLAGMTYEQYF
DNA: TGTGCCAGCACCACCTTAGCGGGGATGACTTACGAGCAGTACTTC
V: TRBV6-2/TRBV6-3
D: TRBD2
J: TRBJ2-7
size: .